The entry below describes one TCR beta chain. Its antigen has not been determined. One base away there is no much larger clone; base qualities are not given. This specimen belongs to a study of cytomegalovirus exposure and HLA in healthy donors (dated by TCRdb to about 2017). Looking at the study overall: In an earlier analysis of around 540 of the donors, less than 350 Gb of sequence data and 90 million to 120 million unique TCR beta sequences from roughly 180 million T cells were reported. About 330 gigabases of sequencing data and 70 million to 95 million unique TCR sequences made up an early release that covered approximately 650 HLA-typed donors. Among the roughly 400 genotyped donors, approximately 77% belonged to the genetic ancestry cluster associated with self-reported Caucasian donors. The aim of the study was to test whether cataloging public T cell receptors could identify signatures of past pathogen exposure. The study profiled the T cell repertoires of approximately 700 subjects by immunosequencing and related them to cytomegalovirus serostatus. A separate validation cohort of 90 to 150 different subjects was used in addition to the roughly 620-subject first cohort. To predict cytomegalovirus infection status, the study combined high-throughput TCR immunosequencing, statistical association of individual TCRs with disease status, and machine learning. In a later analysis, previously published TCR beta repertoires from hundreds of donors were re-analyzed and high-resolution HLA genotyping was added so that TCR occurrence patterns could be studied. The later analysis used no new phenotypic data to find candidate immune exposures, relying instead on TCR beta sequences and their occurrence across donors. In an earlier analysis of 550 to 700 of the donors, high-throughput TCR beta sequencing was used to judge whether each TCR beta V gene segment behaved as functional or pseudogenic. Donor age, sex, ethnicity and CMV serostatus were compiled alongside the repertoire data. A later genetic analysis used genome-wide SNP genotypes for about 55% of the 666 donors, treating that subset as a discovery cohort. All discovery cohort repertoires had been generated using a single sequencing platform. HLA typing covered class I and class II loci at four-digit resolution. The number of donors typed differed by locus, with 629-630 for A, B, C, DRB1 and DQB1, roughly 520 for DQA1, 606 for DPA1, and around 460 for DPB1. Five DR-DQ haplotypes were handled as single units for association and clustering because linkage in the cohort was strong. On average, roughly 250,000 unique TCR beta nucleotide sequences were sequenced per donor among about 400 genotyped donors of the cohort, with about 17% of those sequences being non-productive. Results and caveats for the whole study, not just this receptor: A later genetic analysis reported fewer N-insertions in productive TCRs among donors in an Asian-associated ancestry cluster than the roughly 640-donor mean. A cluster of highly shared sequence variants was judged likely to be a technical artifact of the sequencing pipeline. In both the original and validation cohorts, the classifier was reported to diagnose cytomegalovirus status with high specificity and sensitivity. Roughly uniform sequencing depth across donors was assumed in presence/absence analyses, although this assumption may not hold. In an earlier analysis of 587 of the donors, most TCR beta V segments appeared in productive rearrangements about 87% or about 30% of the time, broadly matching IMGT annotations. The 87-base-pair reads could not distinguish some IMGT-functional V segments, including TRBV6-2 and TRBV6-3, so those segments were excluded. In a later analysis, HLA-associated TCR beta chains showed more clonal expansion and lower generation probabilities than non-associated chains that were equally common. Because HLA typing was unavailable for some donors at each locus, only the typed subset was used in association tests. Most TCR sequences were seen in very few donors, while some public TCRs were found in many individuals. A further reported finding was that TCR beta sequences accurately predicted the HLA-A and HLA-B alleles for most subjects in the first cohort. The earlier analysis of 587 of the donors excluded over 15 rarely observed V segments, including chromosome 9 orphons, because counts were too low. In vitro tests confirmed that a few of the cytomegalovirus-associated TCR beta chains recognize cytomegalovirus antigens. At a false discovery rate of 0.05, a later analysis linked 16,951 TCR beta sequences to specific HLA alleles. According to a later analysis, most CMV-associated TCR beta chains appeared to be HLA-restricted, and the HLA associations seemed to be driven largely by CMV exposure. In a later analysis, the rate of TCR association differed among HLA loci, with DRB1 alleles having the most associated TCRs and HLA-C alleles having the fewest. A later genetic analysis associated a missense DCLRE1C variant with V-gene and J-gene trimming of TCR beta chains, and an independent cohort replicated the association. The authors suggested that the approach could potentially be extended to other disease states and immunological phenotypes. This cohort had only TCR beta chains sequenced, and the lack of alpha or paired-chain data limited which features could be detected. A later analysis reported that several top co-occurrence clusters appeared linked to parvovirus B19, influenza, CMV and Epstein-Barr virus. Assigning TCR associations to individual alleles was difficult when HLA alleles, especially DR and DQ, strongly co-occurred. Linkage disequilibrium might explain the correlated functional status among segregating V segments, but an unknown experimental factor could not be ruled out. CMV serostatus was the only immune exposure information available for the cohort. The study gave a list of roughly 150 TCR beta chains associated with cytomegalovirus.

V gives up 5 bases and J gives up 7 bases, and the segment between their germline ends measures 15 bases. Taken from the germline V gene, the CDR1 and CDR2 loops are SGHTA and FQGNSA. Including cysteine and phenylalanine, the CDR3 has 13 amino acids. Only the CDR3 part of the read is kept: 39 bases, read in frame from the first base. Libraries were constructed by the immunoSEQ multiplex PCR assay. For the multiplex PCR, a mixture combining 60 forward primers for TCR Vbeta segments and 13 reverse primers for TCR Jbeta segments was used. A multiplex PCR assay on genomic DNA amplified the CDR3 region of rearranged TCR beta genes. On the Illumina HiSeq System, the amplified TCR beta libraries were sequenced as 87-base-pair reads. The published analysis was carried out like this. In a later analysis, tens of millions of unique TCR beta chains were counted across the 500 to 700 repertoires, and roughly 9.9 million of these chains were shared by at least two donors. Raw reads were error-corrected and collapsed into unique sequences with a nearest-neighbor algorithm that merged closely related sequences to remove PCR and sequencing errors. CDR3 sequences were aligned to IMGT reference sequences to assign V, D and J gene segments. For a sequence to be retained, a match of at least six nucleotides was required to both a V gene segment and a J gene segment. A rearrangement was called productive if the CDR3 had no stop codons and remained in frame with V and J, and every other rearrangement was called non-productive. Following IMGT convention, CDR3 was defined as the stretch from the second conserved V-encoded cysteine up to the conserved J-encoded phenylalanine. In an earlier analysis of 500 to 650 of the donors, sequences lacking an unambiguous match to a single V gene segment were excluded. In an earlier analysis of roughly 500 of the donors, V segments were called functional above 56.7% productive rearrangements and were called segregating when the between-donor standard deviation exceeded 5%. A statistical classification framework was built to diagnose cytomegalovirus status from the catalog of TCR beta chain sequences. V and J gene assignment, in a later analysis, came from comparing TCR nucleotide sequences with IMGT/GENE-DB human TR gene sequences. In a later analysis, CDR3 sequences and most-parsimonious VDJ recombination scenarios were assigned using the TCRdist pipeline. In a later analysis, each TCR beta chain was defined by its CDR3 amino acid sequence together with its V-gene family, and reads without a unique V-gene family were excluded. A later analysis removed several hundred highly shared, low-generation-probability nucleotide sequences to deal with suspected cross-contamination and a sequencing artifact. In a later analysis, a clonal expansion index was calculated for each public chain from normalized within-repertoire ranks of inferred template counts. In a later analysis, generation probabilities were computed using a VDJ recombination model fitted to out-of-frame rearrangements, and the results were checked against IGoR. A later analysis scored TCR-TCR, TCR-HLA and TCR-CMV co-occurrence with hypergeometric tests, applying a repertoire-size bias correction to TCR pairs. A later analysis estimated false discovery rates by permuting HLA or CMV assignments 20 times. A later analysis grouped co-occurring TCRs with DBSCAN, adding TCRdist sequence similarity when clustering within HLA-allele-positive subsets. For co-occurrence clustering, repertoires with fewer than 30,000 or more than 120,000 public chains were excluded, along with several repertoires with anomalous nucleotide sharing. Imported from immuneACCESS, the table was reduced by TCRdb to in-frame sequences with V and J called. These copies leave out some clones; in studies compared against another copy, an unresolved V gene accounts for under half, and the cause of the remainder is not known. For V, J and clone size, that table is used; D and trimming come from the DNA. The sample table shows under 200,000 clones, and roughly 75% are seen once. The leading ten clones occupy 1% of the sample.

The cohort comprised hundreds of healthy bone marrow donors. At the time of sampling, all cohort members were nominally healthy, though unrecorded immune exposures were likely present. The donor tested CMV seropositive and was one of the 289 seropositive cohort members. Each donor provided a peripheral blood sample, and peripheral blood mononuclear cells were used for TCR beta sequencing. The Qiagen DNeasy Blood Extraction Kit was used to extract genomic DNA from the blood cell samples. This sequence uses TRBV7-2 and TRBJ2-7; the D region possibly corresponds to TRBD1 (5 bases align). Sequencing was carried out using PBMCs. The TCR comes from a woman aged 45-65 years in good health and CMV-seropositive. Here the CDR3 is given as CASSRTTTREQYF. Here is the DNA: TGTGCCAGCAGCCGGACAACGACCCGGGAGCAGTACTTC.